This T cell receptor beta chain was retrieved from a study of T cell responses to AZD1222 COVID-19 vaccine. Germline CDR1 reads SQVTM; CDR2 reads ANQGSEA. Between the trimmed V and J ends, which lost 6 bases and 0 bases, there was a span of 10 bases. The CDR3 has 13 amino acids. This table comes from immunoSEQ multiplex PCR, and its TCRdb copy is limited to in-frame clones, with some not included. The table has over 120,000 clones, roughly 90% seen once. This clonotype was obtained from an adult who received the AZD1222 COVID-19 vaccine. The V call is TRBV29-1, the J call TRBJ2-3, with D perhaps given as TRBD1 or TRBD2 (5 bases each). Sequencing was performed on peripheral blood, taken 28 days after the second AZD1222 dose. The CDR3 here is CSVLGASTDTQYF. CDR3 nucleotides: TGCAGCGTCCTCGGGGCTAGCACAGATACGCAGTATTTT.